The present TCR beta chain was sequenced within a study of OX40 agonist ivuxolimab in advanced cancers. Study-wide background: Patients treated during dose escalation were battling hepatocellular carcinoma, melanoma, renal cell or head and neck cancer. A history of anti-PD-1, anti-PD-L1 or anti-CTLA-4 therapy was acceptable, and over 30% had some.

Of note for this clone: Its antigen is currently unknown.

Generated by immunoSEQ multiplex PCR, the TCRdb table keeps only in-frame clones and is missing some. The sample includes about 78,000 clones, about 90% seen only once; the top ten take 2.5% to 3%. Study results and limitations: Clonal expansion from baseline to week 6 occurred in both CD4+ and CD8+ T cells.

The V gene lost 5 bases and the J gene lost 6 bases, with 15 bases spanning the gap. The germline V gene encodes CDR1 SEHNR and CDR2 FQNEAQ (reference sequence). CDR3 length: 14 residues. The source of this sequence is an adult with an advanced solid tumor such as melanoma, head and neck, liver or kidney cancer. The specimen was CD4+ or CD8+ T cells sorted from blood, collected in a trial of the OX40 agonist ivuxolimab. The J gene is TRBJ2-3, the V gene TRBV7-9; tentative D call: TRBD1 (5 bases). The CDR3 region has the DNA TGTGCCAGCAGCGCATTCCTCCCAGGGGATACGCAGTATTTT. Its protein is CASSAFLPGDTQYF.